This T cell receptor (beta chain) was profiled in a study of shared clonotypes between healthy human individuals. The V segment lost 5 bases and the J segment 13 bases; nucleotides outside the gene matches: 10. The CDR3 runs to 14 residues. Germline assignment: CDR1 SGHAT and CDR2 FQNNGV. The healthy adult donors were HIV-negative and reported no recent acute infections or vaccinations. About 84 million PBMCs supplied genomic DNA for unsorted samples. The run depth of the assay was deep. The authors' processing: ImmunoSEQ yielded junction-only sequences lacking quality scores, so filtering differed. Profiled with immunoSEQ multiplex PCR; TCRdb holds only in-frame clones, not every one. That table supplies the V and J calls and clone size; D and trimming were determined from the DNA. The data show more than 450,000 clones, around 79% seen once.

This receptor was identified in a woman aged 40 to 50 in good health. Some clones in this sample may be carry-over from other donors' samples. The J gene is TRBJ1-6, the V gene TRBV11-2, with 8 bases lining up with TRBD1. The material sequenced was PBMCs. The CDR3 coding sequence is TGTGCCAGCAGCCCGGACAGGGATATTCACCCCCTCCACTTT. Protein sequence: CASSPDRDIHPLHF.